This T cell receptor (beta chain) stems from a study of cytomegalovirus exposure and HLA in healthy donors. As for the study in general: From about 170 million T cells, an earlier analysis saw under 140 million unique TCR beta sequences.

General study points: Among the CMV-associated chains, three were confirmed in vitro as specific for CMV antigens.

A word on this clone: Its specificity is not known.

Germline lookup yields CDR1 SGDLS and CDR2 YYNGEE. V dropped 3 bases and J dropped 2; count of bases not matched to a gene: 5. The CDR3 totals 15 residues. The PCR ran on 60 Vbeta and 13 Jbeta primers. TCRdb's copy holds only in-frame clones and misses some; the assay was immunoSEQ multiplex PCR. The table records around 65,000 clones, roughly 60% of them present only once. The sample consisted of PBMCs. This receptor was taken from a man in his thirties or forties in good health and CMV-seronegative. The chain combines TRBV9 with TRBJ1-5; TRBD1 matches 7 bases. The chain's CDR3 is CASSEQGGRNQPQHF. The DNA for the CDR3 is TGTGCCAGCAGCGAGCAGGGGGGCCGCAATCAGCCCCAGCATTTT.